The T cell receptor beta chain under discussion was sequenced for a study of T cell changes during pregnancy in multiple sclerosis. CDR1 and CDR2 from the germline V gene are SQVTM and ANQGSEA. This CDR3 comprises 11 residues. V was cut by 6 bases and J by 4 bases, with 9 bases left in between. Profiled with immunoSEQ multiplex PCR; TCRdb holds only in-frame clones, not every one. The sample lists around 49,000 clones, approximately 91% occurring once. The TCR originated in a female donor in good health, enrolled as a control in a pregnancy study. The chain uses TRBV29-1 and TRBJ1-1, with a tentative D call TRBD1 (5 bases). The material sequenced was CD4+ T cells from peripheral blood mononuclear cells, taken after pregnancy. The CDR3 here is CSVGRSTEAFF. The CDR3, as DNA: TGCAGCGTGGGGCGAAGCACTGAAGCTTTCTTT.